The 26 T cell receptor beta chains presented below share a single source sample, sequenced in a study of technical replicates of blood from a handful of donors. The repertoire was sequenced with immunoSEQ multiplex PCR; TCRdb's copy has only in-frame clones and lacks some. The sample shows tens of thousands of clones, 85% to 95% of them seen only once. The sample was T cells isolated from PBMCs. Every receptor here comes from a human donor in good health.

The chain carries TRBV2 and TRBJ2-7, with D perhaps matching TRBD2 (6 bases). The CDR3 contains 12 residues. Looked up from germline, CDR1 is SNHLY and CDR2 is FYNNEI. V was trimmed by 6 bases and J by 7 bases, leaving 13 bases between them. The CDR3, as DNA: TGTGCCAGCAGGGGCACGGGGGTTGAGCAGTACTTC. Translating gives CASRGTGVEQYF.

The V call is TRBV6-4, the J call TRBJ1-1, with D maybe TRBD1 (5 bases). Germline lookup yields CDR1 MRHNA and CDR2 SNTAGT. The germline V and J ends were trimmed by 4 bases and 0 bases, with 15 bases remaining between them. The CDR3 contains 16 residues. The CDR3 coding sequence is TGTGCCAGCAGTGCCTACAGGAGTACGTTGAACACTGAAGCTTTCTTT. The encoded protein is CASSAYRSTLNTEAFF.

CDR3 region: CASSHKRGLSYNSPLHF. CDR3 coding DNA: TGTGCCAGCAGCCATAAAAGGGGGCTCTCCTATAATTCACCCCTCCACTTT. The chain couples TRBV11-3 to TRBJ1-6; 7 positions match TRBD1. Germline values: CDR1 SGHNT, CDR2 YENEEA. CDR3 length equals 17 residues. Germline trimming cut 5 bases from V and 0 bases from J; bases unmatched to any gene: 7.

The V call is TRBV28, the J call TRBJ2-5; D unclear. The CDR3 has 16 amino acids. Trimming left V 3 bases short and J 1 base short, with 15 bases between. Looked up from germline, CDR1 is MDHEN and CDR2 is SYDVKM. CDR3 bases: TGTGCCAGCAGTTTTAGTCCCGACTCCCCCCAAGAGACCCAGTACTTC. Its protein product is CASSFSPDSPQETQYF.

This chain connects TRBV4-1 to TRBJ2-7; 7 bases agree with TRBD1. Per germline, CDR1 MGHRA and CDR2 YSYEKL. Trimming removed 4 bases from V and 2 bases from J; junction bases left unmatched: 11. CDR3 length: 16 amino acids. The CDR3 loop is CASSLQPGTETYEQYF. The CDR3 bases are TGCGCCAGCAGCCTCCAACCCGGGACAGAAACCTACGAGCAGTACTTC.

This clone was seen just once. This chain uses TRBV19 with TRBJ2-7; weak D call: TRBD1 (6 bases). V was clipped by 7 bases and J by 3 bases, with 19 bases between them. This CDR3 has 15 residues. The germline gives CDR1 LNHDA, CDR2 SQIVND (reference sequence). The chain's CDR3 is CASKIAGATIYEQYF. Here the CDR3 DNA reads TGTGCCAGTAAGATTGCAGGGGCTACTATCTACGAGCAGTACTTC.

CDR3 nucleotide sequence: TGTGCCAGCAGTTACGGGACGGGGGTCACTGAAGCTTTCTTT. This gives the protein CASSYGTGVTEAFF. The chain combines TRBV6-5 with TRBJ1-1, with a weak D call TRBD1 (5 bases). Trimming removed 2 bases from V and 4 bases from J, with 11 bases in between. This CDR3 comprises 14 residues. Germline V gene sequence: CDR1 MNHEY, CDR2 SVGAGI.

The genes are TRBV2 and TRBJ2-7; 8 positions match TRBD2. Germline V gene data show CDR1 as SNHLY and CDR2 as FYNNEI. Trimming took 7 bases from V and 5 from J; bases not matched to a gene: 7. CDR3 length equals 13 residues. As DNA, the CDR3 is TGTGCCAGCACCCTCCGGGGGGGTAACGAGCAGTACTTC. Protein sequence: CASTLRGGNEQYF.

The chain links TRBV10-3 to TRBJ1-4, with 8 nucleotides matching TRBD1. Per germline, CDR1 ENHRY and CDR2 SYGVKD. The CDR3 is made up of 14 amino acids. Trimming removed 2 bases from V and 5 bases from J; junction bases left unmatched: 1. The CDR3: CAISETGGNEKLFF. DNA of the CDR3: TGTGCCATCAGTGAGACAGGGGGAAATGAAAAACTGTTTTTT.

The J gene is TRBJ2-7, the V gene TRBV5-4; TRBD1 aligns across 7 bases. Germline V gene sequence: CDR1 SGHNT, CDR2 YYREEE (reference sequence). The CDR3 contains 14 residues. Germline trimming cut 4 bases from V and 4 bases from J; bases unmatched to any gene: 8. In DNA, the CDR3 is TGTGCCAGCAGCCTGAGCCAGGGGGTTTACGAGCAGTACTTC. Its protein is CASSLSQGVYEQYF.

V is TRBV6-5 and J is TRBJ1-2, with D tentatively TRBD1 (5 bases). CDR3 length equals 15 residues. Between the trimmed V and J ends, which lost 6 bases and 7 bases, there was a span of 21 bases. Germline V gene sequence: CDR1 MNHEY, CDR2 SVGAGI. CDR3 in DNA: TGTGCCAGCAGCCGGGGACTTACAGGCTTCGGTGGCTACACCTTC. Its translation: CASSRGLTGFGGYTF.

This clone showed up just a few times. CDR3: CAWSATGSTEAFF. CDR3 DNA sequence: TGTGCCTGGAGTGCCACAGGGAGTACTGAAGCTTTCTTT. The V gene is TRBV30, the J gene TRBJ1-1; maybe TRBD1 (6 bases). Trimming left V 1 base short and J 5 bases short, with 11 bases between. This CDR3 is 13 amino acids long. CDR1 and CDR2 from the germline V gene are GTSNPN and SVGIG (reference sequence).

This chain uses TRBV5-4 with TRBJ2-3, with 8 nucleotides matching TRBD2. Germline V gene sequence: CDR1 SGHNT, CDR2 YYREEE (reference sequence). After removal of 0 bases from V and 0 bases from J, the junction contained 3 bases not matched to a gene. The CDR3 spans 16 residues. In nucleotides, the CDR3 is TGTGCCAGCAGCTTGGAGTCTAGCGGGAGCACAGATACGCAGTATTTT. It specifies CASSLESSGSTDTQYF.

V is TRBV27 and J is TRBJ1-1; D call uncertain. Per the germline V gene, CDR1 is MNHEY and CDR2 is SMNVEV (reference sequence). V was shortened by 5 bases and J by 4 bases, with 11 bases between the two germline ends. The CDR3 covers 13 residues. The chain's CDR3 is CASSPLPVTEAFF. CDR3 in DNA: TGTGCCAGCAGTCCCCTCCCCGTCACTGAAGCTTTCTTT.

The CDR3 DNA sequence: TGTGCCAGCCGTCCCCGGGGGGGTTCTGGGGCCAACGTCCTGACTTTC. Its protein product is CASRPRGGSGANVLTF. The chain joins TRBV27 to TRBJ2-6; 8 bases are a match to TRBD2. J was trimmed by 1 base and V by 8 bases; bases with no gene match: 7. Germline CDR1 is MNHEY and CDR2 is SMNVEV (reference sequence). This CDR3 is 16 amino acids long.

The chain's CDR3 is CASSSDRGRYEQYF. The CDR3 DNA reads as TGTGCCAGCAGCTCGGACAGGGGGCGATACGAGCAGTACTTC. The chain couples TRBV7-9 to TRBJ2-7, with 11 bases fitting TRBD1. The CDR3 is 14 amino acids. In germline, CDR1 is SEHNR, CDR2 FQNEAQ (reference sequence). V was pared by 4 bases and J by 4 bases, with 3 bases of the junction left unmatched.

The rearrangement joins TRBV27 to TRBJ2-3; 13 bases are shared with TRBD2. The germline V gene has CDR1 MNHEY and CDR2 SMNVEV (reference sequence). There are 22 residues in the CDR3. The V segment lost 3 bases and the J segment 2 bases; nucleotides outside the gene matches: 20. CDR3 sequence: CASSFEGTSGKRGGQNTDTQYF. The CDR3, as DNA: TGTGCCAGCAGTTTTGAGGGGACTAGCGGGAAAAGAGGGGGCCAAAACACAGATACGCAGTATTTT.

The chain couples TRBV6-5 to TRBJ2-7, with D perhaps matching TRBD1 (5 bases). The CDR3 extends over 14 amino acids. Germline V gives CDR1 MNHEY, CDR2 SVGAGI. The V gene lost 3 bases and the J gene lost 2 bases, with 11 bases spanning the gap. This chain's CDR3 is CASSYVGDPYEQYF. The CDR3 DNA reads TGTGCCAGCAGTTATGTAGGGGATCCCTACGAGCAGTACTTC.

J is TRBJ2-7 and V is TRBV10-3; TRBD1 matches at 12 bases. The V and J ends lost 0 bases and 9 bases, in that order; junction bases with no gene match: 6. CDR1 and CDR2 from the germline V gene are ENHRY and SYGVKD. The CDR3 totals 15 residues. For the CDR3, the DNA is TGTGCCATCAGTGAGTCCGAGGGACAGGGGGCAAGGCAGTACTTC. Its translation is CAISESEGQGARQYF.

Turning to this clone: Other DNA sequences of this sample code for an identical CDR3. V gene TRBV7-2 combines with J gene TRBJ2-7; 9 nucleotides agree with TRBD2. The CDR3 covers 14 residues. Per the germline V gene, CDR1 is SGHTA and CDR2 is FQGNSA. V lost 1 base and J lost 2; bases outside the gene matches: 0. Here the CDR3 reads CASSLGLAAYEQYF. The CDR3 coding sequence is TGTGCCAGCAGCTTAGGACTAGCGGCCTACGAGCAGTACTTC.

The CDR3 spells CASSLGSAGLYGYTF. The CDR3 nucleotides read TGCGCCAGCAGCTTGGGATCTGCAGGGCTTTATGGCTACACCTTC. The chain employs TRBV5-1 and TRBJ1-2; D is possibly TRBD1 (5 bases). The CDR3 loop spans 15 amino acids. In germline, CDR1 is SGHRS, CDR2 YFSETQ. V gave up 0 bases and J gave up 5 bases, with 14 bases separating them.

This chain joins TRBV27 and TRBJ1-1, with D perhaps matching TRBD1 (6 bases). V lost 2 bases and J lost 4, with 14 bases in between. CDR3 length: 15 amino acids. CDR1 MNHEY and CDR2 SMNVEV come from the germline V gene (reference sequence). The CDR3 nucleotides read TGTGCCAGCAGTTTACTTGGTAAAGGGGGCACTGAAGCTTTCTTT. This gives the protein CASSLLGKGGTEAFF.

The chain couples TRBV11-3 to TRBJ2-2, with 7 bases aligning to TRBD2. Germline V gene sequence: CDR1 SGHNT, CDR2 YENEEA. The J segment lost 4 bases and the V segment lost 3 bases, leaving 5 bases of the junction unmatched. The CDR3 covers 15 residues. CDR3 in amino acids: CASSLAGAGTGELFF. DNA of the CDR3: TGTGCCAGCAGCTTGGCGGGAGCGGGCACCGGGGAGCTGTTTTTT.

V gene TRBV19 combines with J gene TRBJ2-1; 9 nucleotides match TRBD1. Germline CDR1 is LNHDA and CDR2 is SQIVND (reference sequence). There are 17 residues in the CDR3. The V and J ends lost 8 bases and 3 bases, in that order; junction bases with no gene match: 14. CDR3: CASGLRAGTGLYNEQFF. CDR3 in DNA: TGTGCCAGTGGCCTAAGGGCCGGGACAGGGCTCTACAATGAGCAGTTCTTC.

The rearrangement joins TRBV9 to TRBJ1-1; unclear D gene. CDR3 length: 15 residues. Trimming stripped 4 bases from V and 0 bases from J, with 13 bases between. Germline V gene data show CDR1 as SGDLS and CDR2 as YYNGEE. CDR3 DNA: TGTGCCAGCAGCCCCTACCCGTCTATGAACACTGAAGCTTTCTTT. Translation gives CASSPYPSMNTEAFF. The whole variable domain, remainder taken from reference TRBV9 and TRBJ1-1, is DSGVTQTPKHLITATGQRVTLRCSPRSGDLSVYWYQQSLDQGLQFLIQYYNGEERAKGNILERFSAQQFPDLHSELNLSSLELGDSALYFCASSPYPSMNTEAFFGQGTRLTVV.

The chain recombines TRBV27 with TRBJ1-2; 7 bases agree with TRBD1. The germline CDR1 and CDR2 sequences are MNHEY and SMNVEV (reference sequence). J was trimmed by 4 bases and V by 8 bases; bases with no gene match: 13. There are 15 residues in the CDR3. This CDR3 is CASRPQGISLYGYTF. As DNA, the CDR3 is TGTGCCAGCCGACCACAGGGGATCTCACTCTATGGCTACACCTTC.